These T cell receptor beta chains were read from a single sample in a study of shared clonotypes between healthy human individuals. Produced via immunoSEQ multiplex PCR; TCRdb's table is partial and in-frame only. The sample has 2 million to 2.5 million clones, just under 95% seen once. Sequenced: naive CD4+ T cells from PBMCs. The receptors shown here come from a young man in good health. Some clones in this sample may be carry-over from other donors' samples. CDR3s leave out the opening cysteine and the closing phenylalanine or tryptophan.

.	TRBV27	ASTRWGAYEQY
TRBJ2-5	TRBV7-3	ASSLVAGGETQY
TRBJ2-2	TRBV5-1	ATQTGNTGELF
TRBJ2-3	TRBV29-1	SVGATDTQY
TRBJ2-2	TRBV15	ATSRGGLNTGELF
TRBJ2-5	TRBV28	ASSPNRGQSETQY
TRBJ2-7	TRBV10-1	ASSESQATYEQY
TRBJ2-2	TRBV18	ASSPPGYTGELF
TRBJ2-7	TRBV27	ASSLQGNPYEQY
TRBJ1-1	TRBV6-1	ASSEGKRAPQGAEAF
TRBJ1-2	TRBV5-8	ASSWVRGNGGIYGYT
TRBJ2-2	TRBV7-9	ASSLTGDRAGELF
TRBJ1-1	TRBV19	ASSTGPTGLGTEAF
TRBJ2-1	TRBV28	ASSLAGVTNEQF
TRBJ2-1	TRBV6-1	ASSDGTSGWDEQF
TRBJ2-1	TRBV25-1	ASSEYRTPRNEQF
TRBJ2-1	TRBV5-1	ASSVSGSSYNEQF
TRBJ2-7	TRBV7-2	ASSLASVTGRYEQY
TRBJ2-7	TRBV28	ASSQGTGLKREQY
TRBJ1-2	TRBV5-4	ASSLYPNRGVHGYT
TRBJ2-7	TRBV5-8	ASSLAGLADYEQY
TRBJ2-1	TRBV5-4	ASSSRQGATYNEQF
TRBJ1-2	TRBV7-2	ASSLELIGQRYGYT
TRBJ1-1	TRBV5-1	ASSLIQGSFEAF
TRBJ2-7	TRBV28	ASSLQGDLSYEQY
TRBJ1-2	TRBV7-2	ASSLWVGGGAPNYGYT
TRBJ1-2	TRBV7-9	ASSFRGNYGYT
TRBJ2-3	TRBV5-1	ASSPIPGLAGGSGDTQY
TRBJ1-1	TRBV7-3	ASSLIGGRRSEAF
TRBJ1-1	TRBV18	ASSSGTGLTEAF
TRBJ1-5	TRBV5-5	ASSLGEYQPQH
TRBJ1-5	TRBV5-1	ASSFNGGNQPQH
TRBJ2-3	TRBV12-5	ASGWGVGRNTDTQY
TRBJ2-7	TRBV18	ASSPGLAVAYEQY
TRBJ2-3	TRBV9	ASSVVGFGTDTQY
TRBJ2-5	TRBV29-1	SVSYGVETQY
TRBJ2-7	TRBV28	ASSRERISYEQY
TRBJ2-7	TRBV2	ASSPDPAYEQY
TRBJ1-3	TRBV9	ASSVEGGLGNTIY
TRBJ1-1	TRBV5-1	ASTEGLGTEAF
TRBJ2-7	TRBV2	ASSVGAGWRELY
TRBJ2-7	TRBV25-1	ASTGTDEQY
TRBJ1-5	TRBV19	ASSNGNQPQH
TRBJ2-7	TRBV27	ASTFVGQSYEQY
TRBJ1-5	TRBV10-2	ASWDRERHQPQH
TRBJ1-3	TRBV9	ASSVGWKSAGNTIY
TRBJ1-1	TRBV11-3	ASSLTEGTEAF
TRBJ2-1	TRBV6-1	ASSEIRVAGGVDEQF
TRBJ2-3	TRBV5-1	ASSLGYPGQMQY
TRBJ1-4	TRBV19	ASSLRGSNEKLF
TRBJ2-5	TRBV30	AWRVARLRETQY